Presented here are 20 T cell receptor beta chains from one specimen sequenced in a study of T cell responses to AZD1222 COVID-19 vaccine. The method was immunoSEQ multiplex PCR; TCRdb's version includes in-frame clones alone and lacks a portion of them. This sample has more than 95,000 clones, with 91% found just once. The source material was peripheral blood, sampled on day 0 of AZD1222 vaccination. All receptors come from an adult in good health.

This sequence joins TRBV6-5 and TRBJ2-3, with 7 bases aligning to TRBD2. CDR1 and CDR2 from the germline V gene are MNHEY and SVGAGI. The CDR3 consists of 11 residues. V trimming: 6 bases; J trimming: 10 bases; junction bases outside the gene matches: 4. The CDR3 sequence is CASSRGRAQYF. The CDR3 coding sequence is TGTGCCAGCAGCCGGGGGAGGGCGCAGTATTTT.

The CDR3 DNA reads TGTGCCAGCAGCTTGGATAGCGGGAGCTACAATGAGCAGTTCTTC. Its translation: CASSLDSGSYNEQFF. The V call is TRBV5-4, the J call TRBJ2-1; TRBD2 matches 9 bases. The CDR3 is 15 amino acids. CDR1 and CDR2 (germline): SGHNT, YYREEE (reference sequence). V shed 0 bases, J shed 3 bases, and the junction held 1 base outside the gene matches.

This chain uses TRBV19 with TRBJ2-7; the D gene is possibly TRBD2 (6 bases). Germline V gene data show CDR1 as LNHDA and CDR2 as SQIVND (reference sequence). Between the trimmed V and J ends, which lost 3 bases and 7 bases, there was a span of 16 bases. The CDR3 totals 14 residues. The CDR3 coding sequence is TGTGCCAGTAGTATTACGGGATCCGCGGGAGAGCAGTACTTC. Translation gives CASSITGSAGEQYF.

The sample holds one count of this clone. The chain uses TRBV5-5 and TRBJ2-3, with D perhaps being TRBD1 or TRBD2 (5 bases each). Trimming pared 4 bases from V and 2 bases from J, leaving 17 bases between. This CDR3 comprises 16 residues. Germline CDR1 SGHKS, CDR2 YYEKEE (reference sequence). CDR3 in amino acids: CASSPRRQGDTDTQYF. The CDR3 DNA follows: TGTGCCAGCAGCCCTCGGAGGCAGGGCGACACAGATACGCAGTATTTT.

The chain is built from TRBV29-1 and TRBJ2-7; a weak D match, TRBD2 (7 bases). CDR3 length: 12 residues. V lost 3 bases, J lost 6 bases, and 12 bases lay in between. Germline CDR1 reads SQVTM; CDR2 reads ANQGSEA. The CDR3 sequence: CSVDRGGGEQYF. CDR3 nucleotides: TGCAGCGTTGACAGGGGAGGGGGCGAGCAGTACTTC.

The V gene is TRBV7-2, the J gene TRBJ2-1; 7 bases match TRBD2. Germline CDR1 SGHTA, CDR2 FQGNSA. V trimming: 1 base; J trimming: 9 bases; junction bases outside the gene matches: 6. The CDR3 consists of 14 residues. CDR3 protein: CASSLDTSSGEQFF. In DNA, the CDR3 is TGTGCCAGCAGCTTAGATACCTCTAGCGGTGAGCAGTTCTTC.

V gene TRBV6-5 combines with J gene TRBJ2-3; 8 nucleotides match TRBD2. Per the germline V gene, CDR1 is MNHEY and CDR2 is SVGAGI. V was pared by 0 bases and J by 4 bases, with 3 bases of the junction left unmatched. The CDR3 has 15 amino acids. CDR3 DNA sequence: TGTGCCAGCAGTTACTCGGGACTAGGGGCAGATACGCAGTATTTT. Translated: CASSYSGLGADTQYF.

The chain has TRBV7-8 and TRBJ1-4; maybe TRBD1 (6 bases). The CDR3 has 15 amino acids. V dropped 5 bases and J dropped 8 bases, with 18 bases sitting between them. CDR1 and CDR2 from the germline V gene are SGHVS and FQNEAQ. In DNA form, the CDR3 reads TGTGCCAGCAGCCCCCGTGAGGGGGTTGGGGAAAAACTGTTTTTT. It encodes CASSPREGVGEKLFF. Full variable domain (missing parts from reference TRBV7-8 and TRBJ1-4): GAGVSQSPRYKVAKRGQDVALRCDPISGHVSLFWYQQALGQGPEFLTYFQNEAQLDKSGLPSDRFFAERPEGSVSTLKIQRTQQEDSAVYLCASSPREGVGEKLFFGSGTQLSVL.

The V gene is TRBV28, the J gene TRBJ1-5, with D perhaps TRBD1 (6 bases). Germline CDR1 reads MDHEN; CDR2 reads SYDVKM. This CDR3 has 16 residues. Between the trimmed V and J ends, which lost 10 bases and 4 bases, there was a span of 23 bases. CDR3 DNA sequence: TGTGCCACCGGGGGGGCCTTAGGCGGCCTTAATCAGCCCCAGCATTTT. Translating it yields CATGGALGGLNQPQHF.

The chain combines TRBV6-5 with TRBJ2-7, with 8 positions matching TRBD1. Germline trimming cut 6 bases from V and 4 bases from J; bases unmatched to any gene: 8. Germline lookup yields CDR1 MNHEY and CDR2 SVGAGI. This CDR3 is built from 14 residues. CDR3 sequence reads: CASRGRTGNYEQYF. As DNA, the CDR3 is TGTGCCAGCAGGGGGAGGACAGGGAATTACGAGCAGTACTTC.

The chain is built from TRBV28 and TRBJ2-3, with 11 bases lining up with TRBD1. This CDR3 is 15 amino acids long. Germline CDR1 is MDHEN and CDR2 is SYDVKM. V lost 3 bases to trimming and J lost 5 bases; unmatched junction nucleotides: 4. CDR3 in DNA: TGTGCCAGCAGTTTTGGAGGGACAGGGGGAGATACGCAGTATTTT. Its translation: CASSFGGTGGDTQYF.

The chain carries TRBV18 and TRBJ1-2; TRBD1 might be the D (5 bases). CDR3 length: 15 amino acids. The V end lost 3 bases, the J end lost 8 bases, and 19 bases lay between the germline ends. In germline, CDR1 is KGHSH, CDR2 LQKENI. The CDR3 nucleotides read TGTGCCAGCTCACCGGGTTCAGGGCGGGACGCCGGCTACACCTTC. This gives the protein CASSPGSGRDAGYTF.

As regards this clone: An end of the junction does not agree with germline; a read error may underlie this. The chain employs TRBV18 and TRBJ1-1; D is uncertain. The CDR3 is 17 residues long. CDR1 is KGHSH and CDR2 is LQKENI in the germline V gene. The DNA of the CDR3 is TGTGCCAGCTCACCACGGGTCTTAGCGAAAACGAACGCTGAAGCTTTCTTT. Protein: CASSPRVLAKTNAEAFF.

The chain links TRBV6-5 to TRBJ2-3; 7 bases are shared with TRBD1. Germline lookup yields CDR1 MNHEY and CDR2 SVGAGI. CDR3 size: 15 residues. Trimming took 6 bases from V and 1 from J; bases not matched to a gene: 7. The CDR3 here is CASSTGDPRTDTQYF. In DNA, the CDR3 is TGTGCCAGCAGCACAGGGGACCCCCGCACAGATACGCAGTATTTT.

J is TRBJ2-2 and V is TRBV7-9; D ambiguous. The CDR3 loop spans 15 amino acids. Deletions cut 4 bases from V and 0 bases from J, with 9 bases between. The germline CDR1 and CDR2 sequences are SEHNR and FQNEAQ (reference sequence). The CDR3 DNA is TGTGCCAGCAGCTCCACAAGTCCGAACACCGGGGAGCTGTTTTTT. Amino acids: CASSSTSPNTGELFF.

This sequence joins TRBV6-5 and TRBJ1-1; 9 bases map to TRBD1. Per germline, CDR1 MNHEY and CDR2 SVGAGI. The CDR3 spans 15 residues. V shed 10 bases, J shed 1 base, and the junction held 10 bases outside the gene matches. For the CDR3, the DNA is TGTGCCACGGCAGAGGGACAGGGCAAGAACACTGAAGCTTTCTTT. This sequence encodes CATAEGQGKNTEAFF.

For this clone: Other DNA sequences in the sample encode the same CDR3. The chain couples TRBV28 to TRBJ2-3; D ambiguous. V lost 3 bases and J 3 bases, leaving 1 base between the germline ends. CDR3 size: 11 residues. Per germline, CDR1 MDHEN and CDR2 SYDVKM. The DNA of the CDR3 is TGTGCCAGCAGTTTGACAGATACGCAGTATTTT. This gives the protein CASSLTDTQYF.

V and J are TRBV27 and TRBJ1-5; D is possibly TRBD1 (6 bases). V lost 7 bases and J lost 3, with 16 bases in between. The CDR3 extends over 15 amino acids. Looked up from germline, CDR1 is MNHEY and CDR2 is SMNVEV (reference sequence). The CDR3 protein is CASTLSGQTNQPQHF. CDR3 DNA: TGTGCCAGCACCCTATCAGGACAGACCAATCAGCCCCAGCATTTT.

The chain has TRBV20-1 and TRBJ2-1; 8 bases are shared with TRBD2. The V and J ends lost 7 bases and 7 bases, in that order; junction bases with no gene match: 3. Germline loops: CDR1 DFQATT, CDR2 SNEGSKA (reference sequence). This CDR3 contains 11 residues. The CDR3 protein is CSVQRENEQFF. The CDR3 DNA reads as TGCAGTGTTCAGCGGGAGAATGAGCAGTTCTTC.

This clone was recorded only once. This sequence joins TRBV5-1 and TRBJ1-1, with 11 bases fitting TRBD1. This CDR3 has 17 residues. Germline trimming cut 1 base from V and 5 bases from J; bases unmatched to any gene: 10. From germline, CDR1 is SGHRS and CDR2 YFSETQ. CDR3 coding DNA: TGCGCCAGCAGCTTGCGGGCTGGACAGGGGGCGACGACTGAAGCTTTCTTT. Amino acid sequence: CASSLRAGQGATTEAFF. Using reference TRBV5-1 and TRBJ1-1 for the parts outside the CDR3, the full variable domain is KAGVTQTPRYLIKTRGQQVTLSCSPISGHRSVSWYQQTPGQGLQFLFEYFSETQRNKGNFPGRFSGRQFSNSRSEMNVSTLELGDSALYLCASSLRAGQGATTEAFFGQGTRLTVV.